This record covers a single T cell receptor (beta chain). What it binds is not known. Time point reported: patch test 2, 6 weeks after DPC sensitization. As to treatment: therapeutic diphenylcyclopropenone sensitization with weekly scalp DPC. One entry per CDR3 protein, called by TCRdb with MiXCR from the RACE reads. The repertoire holds around 360,000 distinct CDR3 sequences, with 6% to 7% as singletons. The CDR3 consists of 16 residues. In germline, CDR1 is DFQATT, CDR2 SNEGSKA (reference sequence). Trimming took 6 bases from V and 2 from J; bases not matched to a gene: 11. This specimen belongs to a study of human T cells and chemical hapten exposure. Study details: In the roughly 24-week study, patients were dosed weekly with diphenylcyclopropenone on the scalp throughout.

Study-wide results and limits: While controls formed fewer of them, expanded TCRs formed significantly more large CDR3 similarity clusters.

The chain links TRBV20-1 to TRBJ2-3; TRBD2 agrees at 10 bases. Sequenced here: whole blood, sampled in connection with sensitization to the hapten diphenylcyclopropenone (DPC). The clonotype originates from a woman aged 18-29 years with alopecia areata. Some clones in this sample may be carry-over from other donors' samples. The CDR3 region has the DNA TGCAGTGCCAGATTAGGACTAGCGGCCCCCACAGATACGCAGTATTTT. This sequence encodes CSARLGLAAPTDTQYF.